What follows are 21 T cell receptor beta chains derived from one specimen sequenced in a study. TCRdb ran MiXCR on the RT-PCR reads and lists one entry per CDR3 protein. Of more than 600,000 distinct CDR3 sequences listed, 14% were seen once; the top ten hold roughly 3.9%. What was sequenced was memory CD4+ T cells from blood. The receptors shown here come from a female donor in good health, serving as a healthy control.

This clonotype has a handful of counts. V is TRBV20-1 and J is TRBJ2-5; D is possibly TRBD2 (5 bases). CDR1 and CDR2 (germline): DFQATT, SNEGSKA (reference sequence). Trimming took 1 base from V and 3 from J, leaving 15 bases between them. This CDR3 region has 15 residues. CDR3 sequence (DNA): TGCAGTGCTAGAGGGGCGCGGGTGCCAGAAGAGACCCAGTACTTC. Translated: CSARGARVPEETQYF.

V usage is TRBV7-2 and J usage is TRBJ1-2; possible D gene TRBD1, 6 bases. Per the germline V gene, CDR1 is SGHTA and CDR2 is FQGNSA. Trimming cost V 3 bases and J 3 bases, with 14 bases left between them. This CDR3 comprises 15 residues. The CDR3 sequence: CASSFRGGIDYGYTF. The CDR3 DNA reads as TGTGCCAGCAGCTTTCGAGGGGGTATAGACTATGGCTACACCTTC.

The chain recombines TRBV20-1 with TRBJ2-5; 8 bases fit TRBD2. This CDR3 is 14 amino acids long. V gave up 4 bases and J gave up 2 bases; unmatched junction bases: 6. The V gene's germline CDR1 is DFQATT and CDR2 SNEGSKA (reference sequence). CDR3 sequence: CSATLAGGQETQYF. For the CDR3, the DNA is TGCAGTGCTACCCTAGCGGGTGGGCAAGAGACCCAGTACTTC.

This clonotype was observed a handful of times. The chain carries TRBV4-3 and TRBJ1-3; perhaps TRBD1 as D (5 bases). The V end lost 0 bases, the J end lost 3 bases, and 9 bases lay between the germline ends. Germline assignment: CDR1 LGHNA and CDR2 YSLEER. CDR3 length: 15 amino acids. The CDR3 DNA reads TGCGCCAGCAGCCAAGATATGGGGCATGGAAACACCATATATTTT. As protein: CASSQDMGHGNTIYF.

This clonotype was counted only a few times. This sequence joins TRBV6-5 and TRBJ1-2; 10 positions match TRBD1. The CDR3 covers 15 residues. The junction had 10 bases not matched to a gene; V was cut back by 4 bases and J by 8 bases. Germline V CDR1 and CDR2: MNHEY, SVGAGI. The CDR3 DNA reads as TGTGCCAGCAGTTGGGGGACAGGGGCCCCTGGGGGCTACACCTTC. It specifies CASSWGTGAPGGYTF.

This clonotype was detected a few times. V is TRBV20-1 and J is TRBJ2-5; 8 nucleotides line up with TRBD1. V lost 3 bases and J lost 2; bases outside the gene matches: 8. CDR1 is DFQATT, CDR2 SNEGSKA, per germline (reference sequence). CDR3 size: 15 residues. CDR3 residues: CSASVRRQGQETQYF. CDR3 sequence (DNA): TGCAGTGCTAGTGTGCGGAGACAGGGGCAAGAGACCCAGTACTTC.

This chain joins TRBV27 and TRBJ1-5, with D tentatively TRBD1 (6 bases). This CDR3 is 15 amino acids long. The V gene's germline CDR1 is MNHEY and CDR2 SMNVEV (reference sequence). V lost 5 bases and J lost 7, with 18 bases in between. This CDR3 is CASSETGTQPQPQHF. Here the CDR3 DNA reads TGTGCCAGCAGTGAAACAGGGACTCAACCCCAGCCCCAGCATTTT.

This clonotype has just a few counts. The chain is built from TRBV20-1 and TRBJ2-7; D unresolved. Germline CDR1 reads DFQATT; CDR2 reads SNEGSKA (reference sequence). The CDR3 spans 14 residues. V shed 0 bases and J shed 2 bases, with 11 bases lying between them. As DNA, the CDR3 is TGCAGTGCTAGAGAAGAGTATATACCCTACGAGCAGTACTTC. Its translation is CSAREEYIPYEQYF.

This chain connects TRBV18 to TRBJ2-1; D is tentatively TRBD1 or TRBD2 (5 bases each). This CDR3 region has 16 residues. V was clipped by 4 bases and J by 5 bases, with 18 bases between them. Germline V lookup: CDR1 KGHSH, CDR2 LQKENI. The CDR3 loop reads CASSLTTGTADNEQFF. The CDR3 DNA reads TGTGCCAGCTCACTTACTACCGGGACGGCCGACAATGAGCAGTTCTTC. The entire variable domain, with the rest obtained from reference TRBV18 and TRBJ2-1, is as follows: NAGVMQNPRHLVRRRGQEARLRCSPMKGHSHVYWYRQLPEEGLKFMVYLQKENIIDESGMPKERFSAEFPKEGPSILRIQQVVRGDSAAYFCASSLTTGTADNEQFFGPGTRLTVL.

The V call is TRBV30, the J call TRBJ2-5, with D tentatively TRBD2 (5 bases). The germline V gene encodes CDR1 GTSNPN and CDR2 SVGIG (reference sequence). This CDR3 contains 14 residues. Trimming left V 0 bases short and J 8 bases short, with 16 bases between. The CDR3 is CAWSVPMFRETQYF. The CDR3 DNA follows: TGTGCCTGGAGTGTACCGATGTTCCGGGAAACCCAGTACTTC.

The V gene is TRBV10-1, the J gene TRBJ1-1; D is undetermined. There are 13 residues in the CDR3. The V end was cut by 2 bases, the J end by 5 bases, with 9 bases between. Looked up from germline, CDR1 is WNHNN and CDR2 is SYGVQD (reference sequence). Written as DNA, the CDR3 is TGCGCCAGCAGTGAGAGGCGGACTACTGAAGCTTTCTTT. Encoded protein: CASSERRTTEAFF.

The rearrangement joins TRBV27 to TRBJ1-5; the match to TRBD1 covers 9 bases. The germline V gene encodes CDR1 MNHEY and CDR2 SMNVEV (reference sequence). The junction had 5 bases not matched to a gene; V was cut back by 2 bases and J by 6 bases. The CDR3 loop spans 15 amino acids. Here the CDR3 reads CASSLTTGGSQPQHF. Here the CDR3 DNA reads TGTGCCAGCAGTTTAACGACAGGGGGTAGTCAGCCCCAGCATTTT.

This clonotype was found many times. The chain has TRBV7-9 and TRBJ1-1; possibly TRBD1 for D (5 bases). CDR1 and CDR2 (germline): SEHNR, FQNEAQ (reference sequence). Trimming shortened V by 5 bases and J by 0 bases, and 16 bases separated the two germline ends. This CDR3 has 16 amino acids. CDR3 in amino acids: CASSPRGGGLNTEAFF. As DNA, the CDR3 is TGTGCCAGCAGCCCTAGGGGAGGCGGATTGAACACTGAAGCTTTCTTT.

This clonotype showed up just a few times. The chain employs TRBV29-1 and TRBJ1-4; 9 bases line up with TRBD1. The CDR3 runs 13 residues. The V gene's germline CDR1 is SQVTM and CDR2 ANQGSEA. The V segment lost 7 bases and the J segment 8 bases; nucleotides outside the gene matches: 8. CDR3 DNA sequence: TGCAGCGCCTTTACAGGGGGCGGGGAAAAACTGTTTTTT. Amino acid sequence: CSAFTGGGEKLFF.

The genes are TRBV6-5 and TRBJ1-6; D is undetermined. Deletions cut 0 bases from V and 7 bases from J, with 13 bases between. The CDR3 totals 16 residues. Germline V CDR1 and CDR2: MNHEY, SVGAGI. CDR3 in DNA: TGTGCCAGCAGTTACTCGTGGACTCCTGGGAATTCACCCCTCCACTTT. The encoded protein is CASSYSWTPGNSPLHF.

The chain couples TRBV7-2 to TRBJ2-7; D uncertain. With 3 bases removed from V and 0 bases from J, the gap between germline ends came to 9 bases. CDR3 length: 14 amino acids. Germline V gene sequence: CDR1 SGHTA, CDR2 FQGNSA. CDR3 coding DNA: TGTGCCAGCAGCTTCGCGATTAGCTCCTACGAGCAGTACTTC. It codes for CASSFAISSYEQYF.

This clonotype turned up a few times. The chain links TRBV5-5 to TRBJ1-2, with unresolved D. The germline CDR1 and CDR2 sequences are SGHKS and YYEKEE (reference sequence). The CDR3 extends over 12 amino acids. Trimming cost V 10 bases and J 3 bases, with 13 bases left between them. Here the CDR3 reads CASAPRYYGYTF. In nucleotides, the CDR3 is TGTGCCTCCGCCCCCAGGTACTATGGCTACACCTTC.

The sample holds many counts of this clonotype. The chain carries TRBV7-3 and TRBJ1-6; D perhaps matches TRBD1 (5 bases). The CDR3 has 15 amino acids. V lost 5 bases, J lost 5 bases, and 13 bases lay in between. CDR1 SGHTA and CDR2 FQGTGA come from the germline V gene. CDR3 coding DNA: TGTGCCAGCAGCCCCGGGCGGGGGAATAATTCACCCCTCCACTTT. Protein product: CASSPGRGNNSPLHF.

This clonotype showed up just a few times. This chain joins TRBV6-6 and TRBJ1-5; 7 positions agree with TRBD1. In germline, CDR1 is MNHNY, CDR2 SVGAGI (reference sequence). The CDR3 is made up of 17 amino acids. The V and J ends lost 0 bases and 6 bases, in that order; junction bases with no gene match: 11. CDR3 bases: TGTGCCAGCAGTTACTCAACAGGGGATTTAGGGAGTCAGCCCCAGCATTTT. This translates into CASSYSTGDLGSQPQHF.

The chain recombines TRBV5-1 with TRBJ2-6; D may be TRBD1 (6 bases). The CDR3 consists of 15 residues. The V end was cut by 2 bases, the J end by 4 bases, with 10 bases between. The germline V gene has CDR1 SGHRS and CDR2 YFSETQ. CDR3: CASSLGRGGANVLTF. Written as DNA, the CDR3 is TGCGCCAGCAGCTTAGGCAGGGGAGGGGCCAACGTCCTGACTTTC.

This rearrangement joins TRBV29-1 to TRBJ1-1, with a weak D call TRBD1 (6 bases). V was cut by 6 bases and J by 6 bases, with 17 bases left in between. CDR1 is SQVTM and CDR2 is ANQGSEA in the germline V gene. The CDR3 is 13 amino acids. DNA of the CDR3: TGCAGCGTGGCCCAGGGGCTAATAGCTGAAGCTTTCTTT. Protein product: CSVAQGLIAEAFF.